Listed here is a single T cell receptor beta chain. What it binds is unknown. This table comes from immunoSEQ multiplex PCR, and its TCRdb copy is limited to in-frame clones, with some not included. This table has some 70,000 clones, 75% to 85% appearing once. The cohort excluded patients with autoimmune disease history or systemic immunosuppression. The data were taken from a study of OX40 agonist ivuxolimab in advanced cancers. Study at large: In three patients, partial responses were observed, one with hepatocellular carcinoma and two with cutaneous melanoma.

General observations from the study: Among T cells, CD8+ cells averaged more expanded clones than CD4+ cells.

Source: CD4+ or CD8+ T cells sorted from blood, taken in a trial of the OX40 agonist ivuxolimab. This TCR derives from an adult with an advanced solid tumor such as melanoma, head and neck, liver or kidney cancer.

CDR3 in DNA: TGTGCCAGCACTCGACCCGGGACTTCTGAAGCTTTCTTT. This translates into CASTRPGTSEAFF. The chain is built from TRBV6-6 and TRBJ1-1, with D possibly TRBD1 on 5 matching bases. CDR3 length equals 13 residues. The germline CDR1 and CDR2 sequences are MNHNY and SVGAGI (reference sequence). The ends were cut back, 7 bases at V and 6 bases at J, with 15 bases in the middle.